The 10 T cell receptor beta chains below were found in one sample sequenced in a study of human T cells and chemical hapten exposure. TCRdb ran MiXCR on the RACE reads and lists one entry per CDR3 protein. Of roughly 180,000 distinct CDR3 sequences in the sample, 20% to 25% were seen once. As to time point: patch test 1, 2 weeks after DPC sensitization. The sample's treatment: therapeutic diphenylcyclopropenone sensitization with weekly scalp DPC. The sample in question was whole blood, obtained in connection with sensitization to the hapten diphenylcyclopropenone (DPC). The receptors were sampled from a woman in her forties or fifties with alopecia areata. Some clones in this sample may be carry-over from other donors' samples.

A few counts support this clonotype. The chain joins TRBV19 to TRBJ2-7; no clear D gene. The length of the CDR3 is 13 residues. The germline V gene has CDR1 LNHDA and CDR2 SQIVND (reference sequence). Trimming took off 5 bases at V and 4 bases at J, with 12 bases between the two ends. In nucleotides, the CDR3 is TGTGCCAGTAGTCCCCGGTGGGCTTACGAGCAGTACTTC. Translating it yields CASSPRWAYEQYF.

This clonotype was seen a handful of times. The chain carries TRBV5-1 and TRBJ1-6; D may be TRBD1 (5 bases). The CDR3 totals 17 residues. Trimming left V 3 bases short and J 7 bases short, with 20 bases between. CDR1 SGHRS and CDR2 YFSETQ come from the germline V gene. This CDR3 reads CASSSNTGRLLNSPLHF. CDR3 DNA: TGCGCCAGCAGCTCCAATACAGGACGACTACTAAATTCACCCCTCCACTTT. The entire variable domain, with the rest obtained from reference TRBV5-1 and TRBJ1-6, is as follows: KAGVTQTPRYLIKTRGQQVTLSCSPISGHRSVSWYQQTPGQGLQFLFEYFSETQRNKGNFPGRFSGRQFSNSRSEMNVSTLELGDSALYLCASSSNTGRLLNSPLHFGNGTRLTVT.

The chain uses TRBV12-3 or TRBV12-4 and TRBJ2-2, with D perhaps matching TRBD1 (5 bases). The CDR3 contains 14 residues. V was trimmed by 2 bases and J by 1 base, leaving 5 bases between them. The CDR3 here is CASSLQGNTGELFF. The DNA of the CDR3 is TGTGCCAGCAGTTTACAGGGGAACACCGGGGAGCTGTTTTTT.

In its sample, this clonotype was seen a few times. The chain employs TRBV12-3 or TRBV12-4 and TRBJ1-4; D is perhaps TRBD1 (5 bases). Trimming took off 11 bases at V and 5 bases at J, with 18 bases between the two ends. The CDR3 is made up of 14 amino acids. Here the CDR3 DNA reads TGTGCCTCCAAGCCCGGACACTCAAATGAAAAACTGTTTTTT. Translated, it gives CASKPGHSNEKLFF.

This clonotype was recorded a few times. This chain joins TRBV5-5 and TRBJ2-4, with D hard to call. This CDR3 contains 14 residues. From germline, CDR1 is SGHKS and CDR2 YYEKEE (reference sequence). Trimming took off 0 bases at V and 1 base at J, with 5 bases between the two ends. CDR3 bases: TGTGCCAGCAGCTTGGATGGGGCCAAAAACATTCAGTACTTC. Translating gives CASSLDGAKNIQYF.

This clonotype was seen only a few times. This sequence joins TRBV28 and TRBJ1-5; no clear D. V dropped 7 bases and J dropped 0 bases, with 7 bases sitting between them. Germline V gene lookup returns CDR1 MDHEN and CDR2 SYDVKM. CDR3 length: 13 residues. CDR3 sequence (DNA): TGTGCCAGCAAACGTTATAGCAATCAGCCCCAGCATTTT. Its translation is CASKRYSNQPQHF. The complete variable domain, with remaining parts taken from reference TRBV28 and TRBJ1-5, reads DVKVTQSSRYLVKRTGEKVFLECVQDMDHENMFWYRQDPGLGLRLIYFSYDVKMKEKGDIPEGYSVSREKKERFSLILESASTNQTSMYLCASKRYSNQPQHFGDGTRLSIL.

The gene calls are TRBV20-1 and TRBJ1-1; tentatively, D is TRBD1 (5 bases). V lost 0 bases and J lost 5, with 16 bases in between. Germline lookup yields CDR1 DFQATT and CDR2 SNEGSKA (reference sequence). There are 15 residues in the CDR3. The CDR3 DNA is TGCAGTGCTAGAGATTGGGGCGCGAGGCAGACTGAAGCTTTCTTT. It is translated as CSARDWGARQTEAFF.

In this sample, this clonotype turned up a few times. The chain links TRBV11-1 to TRBJ1-5, with D perhaps matching TRBD1 (6 bases). The CDR3 is made up of 15 amino acids. Germline CDR1 SGHAT, CDR2 FQDESV (reference sequence). V gave up 2 bases and J gave up 5 bases, with 13 bases separating them. The CDR3: CASSLSSGADQPQHF. Written as DNA, the CDR3 is TGTGCCAGCAGCTTATCGTCGGGGGCTGATCAGCCCCAGCATTTT.

The V call is TRBV3-1, the J call TRBJ2-1; 10 positions agree with TRBD2. Per the germline V gene, CDR1 is LGHDT and CDR2 is YNNKEL (reference sequence). After removal of 0 bases from V and 6 bases from J, the junction contained 5 bases not matched to a gene. The CDR3 covers 16 residues. The CDR3 protein is CASSQERSGRANEQFF. The CDR3 DNA is TGTGCCAGCAGCCAAGAGCGGAGCGGGAGGGCCAATGAGCAGTTCTTC.

The chain combines TRBV18 with TRBJ2-5; D is possibly TRBD1 or TRBD2 (5 bases each). Deletions cut 5 bases from V and 5 bases from J, with 9 bases between. Germline loops: CDR1 KGHSH, CDR2 LQKENI. The CDR3 length is 12 residues. The CDR3 reads CASSTGAETQYF. CDR3 coding DNA: TGTGCCAGCTCAACCGGGGCGGAGACCCAGTACTTC.